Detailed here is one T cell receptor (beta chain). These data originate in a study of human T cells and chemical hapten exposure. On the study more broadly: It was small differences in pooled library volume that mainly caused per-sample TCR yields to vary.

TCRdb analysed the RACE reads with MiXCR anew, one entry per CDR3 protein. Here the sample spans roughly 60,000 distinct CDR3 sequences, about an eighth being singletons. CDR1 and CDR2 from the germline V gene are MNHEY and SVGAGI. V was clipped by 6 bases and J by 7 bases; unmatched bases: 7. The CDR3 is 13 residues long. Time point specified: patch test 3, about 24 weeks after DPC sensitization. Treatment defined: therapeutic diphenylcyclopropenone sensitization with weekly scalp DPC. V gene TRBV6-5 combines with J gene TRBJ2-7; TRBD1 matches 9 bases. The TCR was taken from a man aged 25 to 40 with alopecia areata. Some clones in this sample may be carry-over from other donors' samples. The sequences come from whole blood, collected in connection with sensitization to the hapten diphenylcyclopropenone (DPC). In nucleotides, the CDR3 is TGTGCCAGCAGCCTGGGACAGGGAGGTGAGCAGTACTTC. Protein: CASSLGQGGEQYF.